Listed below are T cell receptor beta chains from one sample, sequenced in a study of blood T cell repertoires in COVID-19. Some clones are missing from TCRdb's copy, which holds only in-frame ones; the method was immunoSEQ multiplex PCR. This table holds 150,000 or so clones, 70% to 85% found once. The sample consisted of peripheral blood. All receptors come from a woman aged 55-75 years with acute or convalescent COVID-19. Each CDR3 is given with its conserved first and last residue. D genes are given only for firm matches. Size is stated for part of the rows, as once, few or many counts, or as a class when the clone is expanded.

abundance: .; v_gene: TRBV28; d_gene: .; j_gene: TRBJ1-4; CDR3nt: TGTGCCAGCAGTTCCGCAGGGGCCGGTGAAAAACTGTTTTTT; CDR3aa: CASSSAGAGEKLFF
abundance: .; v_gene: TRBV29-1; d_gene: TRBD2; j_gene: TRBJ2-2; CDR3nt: TGCAGCGTGACTAGCGGGGGGACCAGATCTCTGGAGCTGTTTTTT; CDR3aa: CSVTSGGTRSLELFF
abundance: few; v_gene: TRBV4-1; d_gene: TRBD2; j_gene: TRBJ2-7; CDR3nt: TGCGCCAGCAGCCAAGATCGCGGGGGTTTCGGCGGCGAGCAGTACTTC; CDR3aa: CASSQDRGGFGGEQYF
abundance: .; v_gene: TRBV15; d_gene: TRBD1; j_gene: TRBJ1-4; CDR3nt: TGTGCCACCAGCAGCAGGGGGCGCGGGAGTGAAAAACTGTTTTTT; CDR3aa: CATSSRGRGSEKLFF
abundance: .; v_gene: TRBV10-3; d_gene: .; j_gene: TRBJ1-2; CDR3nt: TGTGCCATCAGTCCGACCGGAGCTGGTGACTATGGCTACACCTTC; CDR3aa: CAISPTGAGDYGYTF
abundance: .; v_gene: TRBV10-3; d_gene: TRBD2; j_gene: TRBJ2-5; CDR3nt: TGTGCCACCAGCCCTTCGCTAGCGGGGGTGGCTATCCAGTACTTC; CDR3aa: CATSPSLAGVAIQYF
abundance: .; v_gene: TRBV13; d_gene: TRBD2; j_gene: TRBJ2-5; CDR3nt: TGTGCCAGCAGCTTAGGGCTAGCGGGGGTAGGAGAGACCCAGTACTTC; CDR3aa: CASSLGLAGVGETQYF
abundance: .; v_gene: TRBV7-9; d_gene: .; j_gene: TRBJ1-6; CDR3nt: TGTGCCAGCAGTGAACAGGGCTATAATTCACCCCTCCACTTT; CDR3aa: CASSEQGYNSPLHF
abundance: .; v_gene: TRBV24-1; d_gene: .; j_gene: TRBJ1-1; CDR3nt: TGTGCCACCAGTGATCTGGACAGTGAAGCTTTCTTT; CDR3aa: CATSDLDSEAFF
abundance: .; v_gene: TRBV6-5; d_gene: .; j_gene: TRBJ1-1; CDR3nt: TGTGCCAGCACGCTAGCGCTGAACACTGAAGCTTTCTTT; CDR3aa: CASTLALNTEAFF
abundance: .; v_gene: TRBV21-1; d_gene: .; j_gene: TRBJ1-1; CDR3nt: TGTGCCAGCAGCAAAACTCACGAAACAGGGCAGGCGGGTGAAGCTTTCTTT; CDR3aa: CASSKTHETGQAGEAFF
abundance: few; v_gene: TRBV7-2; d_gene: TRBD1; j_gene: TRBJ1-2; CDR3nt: TGTGCCAGCAGCTTTATCGAGTGGACAGGGGACTATGGCTACACCTTC; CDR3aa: CASSFIEWTGDYGYTF
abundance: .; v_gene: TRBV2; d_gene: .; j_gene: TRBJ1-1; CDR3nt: TGTGCCAGCAGTGACGAAGGGGGCACTGAAGCTTTCTTT; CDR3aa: CASSDEGGTEAFF
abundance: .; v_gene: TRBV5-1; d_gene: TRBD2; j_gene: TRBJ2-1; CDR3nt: TGCGCCAGCAGCTACCTAGCGGGGGAGCAGTTCTTC; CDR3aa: CASSYLAGEQFF
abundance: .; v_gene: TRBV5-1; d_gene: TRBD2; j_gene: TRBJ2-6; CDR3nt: TGCGCCAGCGGGGGGGAGCGGGGCAGCTCTGGGGCCAACGTCCTGACTTTC; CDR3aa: CASGGERGSSGANVLTF
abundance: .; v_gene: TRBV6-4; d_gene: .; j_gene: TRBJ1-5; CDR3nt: TGTGCCAGCAGCGCGGAAAGCAATCAGCCCCAGCATTTT; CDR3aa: CASSAESNQPQHF
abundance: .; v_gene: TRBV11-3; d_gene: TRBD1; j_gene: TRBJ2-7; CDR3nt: TGTGCCAGCAGCGGGGCCGGGACAGGACAACTCTACGAGCAGTACTTC; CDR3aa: CASSGAGTGQLYEQYF
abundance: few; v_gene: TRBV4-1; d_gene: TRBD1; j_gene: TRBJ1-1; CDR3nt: TGCGCCAGCAGGGACAGGGGGATCACTGAAGCTTTCTTT; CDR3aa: CASRDRGITEAFF
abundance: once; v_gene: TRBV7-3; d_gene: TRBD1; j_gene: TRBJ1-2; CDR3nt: TGTGCCAGCAGTGGGGGAAGGACAGGTGATGGCTACACCTTC; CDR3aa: CASSGGRTGDGYTF
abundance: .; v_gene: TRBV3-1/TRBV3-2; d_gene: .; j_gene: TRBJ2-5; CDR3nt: TGTGCCAGCAGCGAGGTGACGGGGATCCAAGAGACCCAGTACTTC; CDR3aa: CASSEVTGIQETQYF
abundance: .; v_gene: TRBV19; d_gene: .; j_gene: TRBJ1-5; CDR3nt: TGTGCCAGTAGTTGGGAGGGTGGCAATCAGCCCCAGCATTTT; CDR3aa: CASSWEGGNQPQHF
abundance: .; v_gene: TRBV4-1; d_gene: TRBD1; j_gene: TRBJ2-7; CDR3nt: TGCGCCAGCAGCCAAACACAAGGACAGGGGACTATCTACGAGCAGTACTTC; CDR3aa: CASSQTQGQGTIYEQYF
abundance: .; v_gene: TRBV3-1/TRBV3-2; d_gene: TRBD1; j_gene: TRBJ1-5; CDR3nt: TGTGCCAGCAGCCCGACAGGGACCCAGCCCCAGCATTTT; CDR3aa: CASSPTGTQPQHF
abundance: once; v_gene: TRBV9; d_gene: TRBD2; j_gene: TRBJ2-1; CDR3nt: TGTGCCAGCAGCGTAGATAGCGGGGGCGCGAGGAATGAGCAGTTCTTC; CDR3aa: CASSVDSGGARNEQFF
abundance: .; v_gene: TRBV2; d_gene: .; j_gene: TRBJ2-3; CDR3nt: TGTGCCAGCAGCGCCGACTTCGCAGATACGCAGTATTTT; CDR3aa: CASSADFADTQYF
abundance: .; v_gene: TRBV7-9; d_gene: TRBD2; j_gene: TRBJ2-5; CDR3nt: TGTGCCAGCAGCCCCGGACTAGCTACATGGGAGACCCAGTACTTC; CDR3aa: CASSPGLATWETQYF
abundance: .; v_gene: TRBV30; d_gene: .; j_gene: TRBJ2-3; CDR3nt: TGTGCCTGGAGTGTAACAGGGAGCCCCCTCACAGATACGCAGTATTTT; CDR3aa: CAWSVTGSPLTDTQYF
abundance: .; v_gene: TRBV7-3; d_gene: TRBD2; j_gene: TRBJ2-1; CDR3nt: TGTGCCAGCAGTCTACAGAGCGGGGGGGCTGGTGAGCAGTTCTTC; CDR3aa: CASSLQSGGAGEQFF
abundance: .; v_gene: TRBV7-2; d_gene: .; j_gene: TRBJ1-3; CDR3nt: TGTGCCAGCAGCCCGCGCGCAGGGTCCGGAAACACCATATATTTT; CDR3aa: CASSPRAGSGNTIYF
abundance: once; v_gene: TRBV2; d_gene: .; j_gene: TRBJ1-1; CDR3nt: TGTGCCAGCAGTCTCGACAGGCTGAGGGGCACTGAAGCTTTCTTT; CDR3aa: CASSLDRLRGTEAFF